The 4 T cell receptor beta chains presented below share a single source sample, sequenced in a study of long-term antiretroviral therapy in people with HIV. At survey level, the immunoSEQ assay was run in its v3.0 version. Profiled with immunoSEQ multiplex PCR; TCRdb holds only in-frame clones, not every one. The sample yields about 36,000 clones, around 79% seen once. The specimen was unsorted PBMCs, collected 0.6 years after starting antiretroviral therapy. Receptors were obtained from a man aged 18 to 30 with HIV.

The gene calls are TRBV7-9 and TRBJ2-1, with D perhaps TRBD2 (6 bases). Germline V gene sequence: CDR1 SEHNR, CDR2 FQNEAQ (reference sequence). Trimming stripped 5 bases from V and 8 bases from J, with 13 bases between. The CDR3 runs to 13 residues. CDR3 loop: CASSRDTSYEQFF. The CDR3 DNA reads TGTGCCAGCAGCCGTGACACTAGCTATGAGCAGTTCTTC.

V usage is TRBV4-3 and J usage is TRBJ1-1; no definite D call. With 4 bases removed from V and 0 bases from J, the gap between germline ends came to 12 bases. Germline CDR1 is LGHNA and CDR2 is YSLEER. This CDR3 spans 15 amino acids. The CDR3 coding sequence is TGCGCCAGCAGCCCGGAGATTCATTTGAACACTGAAGCTTTCTTT. Its protein is CASSPEIHLNTEAFF.

The rearrangement links TRBV10-3 to TRBJ2-7; D tentatively reads TRBD1 or TRBD2 (6 bases each). V shed 8 bases and J shed 4 bases, with 30 bases lying between them. Germline V CDR1 and CDR2: ENHRY, SYGVKD. The CDR3 runs to 18 residues. The CDR3 bases are TGTGCCATCGCAGAGGGGGACTCAGTACTCAGGAGATATTACGAGCAGTACTTC. Encoded protein: CAIAEGDSVLRRYYEQYF.

The J gene is TRBJ2-1, the V gene TRBV15; 8 nucleotides align to TRBD2. The CDR3 extends over 14 amino acids. CDR1 LNHNV and CDR2 YYDKDF come from the germline V gene (reference sequence). The junction had 5 bases not matched to a gene; V was cut back by 6 bases and J by 4 bases. CDR3 DNA sequence: TGTGCCACCAGACTAGCGGAGCTGTACAATGAGCAGTTCTTC. The encoded protein is CATRLAELYNEQFF.